One sample yielded the 22 T cell receptor beta chains listed below, sequenced in a study of T cells in Graves' hyperthyroidism and ophthalmopathy. Amplification of TCR beta CDR3 regions used RNA as the template. A set of HTBI primers served as the primers for a first-round RT-PCR of the TCR CDR3. TCRdb re-called the multiplex PCR reads through MiXCR, storing one row per CDR3 protein. The sample shows roughly 840,000 distinct CDR3 sequences, around 39% of them seen only once. The sequenced material came from blood. Source of these receptors: a man between 18 and 29 years old with Graves' hyperthyroidism.

This clonotype has only a few counts. The chain carries TRBV9 and TRBJ1-4; D remains ambiguous. The CDR3 extends over 13 amino acids. Trimming removed 5 bases at V and 5 bases at J, with 10 bases between. From germline, CDR1 is SGDLS and CDR2 YYNGEE. The CDR3 loop is CASSRARNEKLFF. CDR3 in DNA: TGTGCCAGCAGTCGGGCCAGGAATGAAAAACTGTTTTTT.

The gene calls are TRBV2 and TRBJ2-2; TRBD2 agrees at 9 bases. V was clipped by 8 bases and J by 3 bases; unmatched bases: 7. From germline, CDR1 is SNHLY and CDR2 FYNNEI. The CDR3 has 15 residues. The CDR3 DNA reads as TGTGCCAGCTGGTGGGTAGCGGGAGACACCGGGGAGCTGTTTTTT. It is translated as CASWWVAGDTGELFF.

The V call is TRBV20-1, the J call TRBJ2-7; D perhaps matches TRBD1 (6 bases). V lost 4 bases, J lost 0 bases, and 16 bases lay in between. Germline loops: CDR1 DFQATT, CDR2 SNEGSKA (reference sequence). The CDR3 is made up of 15 amino acids. DNA for the CDR3: TGCAGTGCTAAGGACAGTTTTGACAACTCCTACGAGCAGTACTTC. Translated: CSAKDSFDNSYEQYF.

This clonotype showed up just a few times. J is TRBJ2-5 and V is TRBV19; weak D call: TRBD1 (6 bases). This CDR3 has 13 amino acids. Trimming removed 9 bases from V and 6 bases from J, with 17 bases in between. Germline assignment: CDR1 LNHDA and CDR2 SQIVND (reference sequence). The CDR3 DNA reads as TGTGCCAGCAGTTCGGACAGAGGGAAGACCCAGTACTTC. It translates to CASSSDRGKTQYF.

This clonotype appeared many times. The chain has TRBV25-1 and TRBJ2-7; perhaps TRBD1 as D (5 bases). The CDR3 is 12 residues long. V lost 3 bases and J lost 8, with 11 bases in between. Germline CDR1 reads MGHDK; CDR2 reads SYGVNS. The CDR3 DNA sequence: TGTGCCAGCAGTGATACAGGTCAACAGCAGTACTTC. Protein product: CASSDTGQQQYF.

This clonotype was observed a handful of times. The gene calls are TRBV20-1 and TRBJ2-7, with D tentatively TRBD1 or TRBD2 (5 bases each). CDR3 length equals 14 residues. V lost 3 bases and J lost 7, with 19 bases in between. Per germline, CDR1 DFQATT and CDR2 SNEGSKA (reference sequence). The DNA for the CDR3 is TGCAGTGCTAGTAAGAGCACCGGGACGAATGAGCAGTACTTC. Protein: CSASKSTGTNEQYF.

As concerns this clonotype: A much larger clone lies a single base off, so this may be a read error. The conserved final phenylalanine or tryptophan is absent from the CDR3, which likely points to a read error. The gene calls are TRBV20-1 and TRBJ2-5; D tentatively reads TRBD1 or TRBD2 (6 bases each). This CDR3 has 14 residues. V shed 1 base and J shed 1 base, with 10 bases lying between them. CDR1 DFQATT and CDR2 SNEGSKA come from the germline V gene (reference sequence). The CDR3 loop reads CSARVPGAQETQYS. DNA of the CDR3: TGCAGTGCTAGAGTGCCGGGGGCCCAAGAGACCCAGTACTCC.

This clonotype has more than one count but fewer than ten. The chain carries TRBV19 and TRBJ2-2; maybe TRBD2 (6 bases). CDR1 is LNHDA and CDR2 is SQIVND in the germline V gene (reference sequence). The V end was cut by 6 bases, the J end by 2 bases, with 16 bases between. The CDR3 runs 16 residues. The DNA for the CDR3 is TGTGCCAGTAGCCCTTGGGAGCGGGCCAACACCGGGGAGCTGTTTTTT. The encoded protein is CASSPWERANTGELFF.

V is TRBV29-1 and J is TRBJ1-1, with D possibly matching TRBD1 (5 bases). CDR3 length: 12 residues. Germline values: CDR1 SQVTM, CDR2 ANQGSEA. V was shortened by 6 bases and J by 5 bases, with 13 bases between the two germline ends. The CDR3 protein is CSVTGWGTEAFF. The CDR3 nucleotides are TGCAGCGTGACGGGATGGGGGACTGAAGCTTTCTTT.

This clonotype occurred a few times. The rearrangement joins TRBV5-6 to TRBJ1-4; D may be TRBD1 (6 bases). Trimming shortened V by 4 bases and J by 5 bases, and 12 bases separated the two germline ends. This CDR3 is built from 14 residues. Germline V gives CDR1 SGHDT, CDR2 YYEEEE. The CDR3 coding sequence is TGTGCCAGCAGCAAACCGGACAGCAATGAAAAACTGTTTTTT. This gives the protein CASSKPDSNEKLFF.

The sample holds many counts of this clonotype. The J gene is TRBJ2-7, the V gene TRBV7-2, with TRBD1 identical over 9 bases. The CDR3 is made up of 16 amino acids. J gave up 3 bases and V 5 bases, and 11 bases lay outside the gene matches. Germline CDR1 is SGHTA and CDR2 is FQGNSA. DNA of the CDR3: TGTGCCAGCAGCGTGGGACAGGGATATCTAGACTACGAGCAGTACTTC. This gives the protein CASSVGQGYLDYEQYF. The whole variable domain, filled in from reference TRBV7-2 and TRBJ2-7, reads GAGVSQSPSNKVTEKGKDVELRCDPISGHTALYWYRQSLGQGLEFLIYFQGNSAPDKSGLPSDRFSAERTGGSVSTLTIQRTQQEDSAVYLCASSVGQGYLDYEQYFGPGTRLTVT.

This clonotype was detected ten times or more. V and J are TRBV7-6 and TRBJ2-5; D is ambiguous. Germline values: CDR1 SGHVS, CDR2 FNYEAQ. V gave up 1 base and J gave up 2 bases, with 5 bases separating them. There are 13 residues in the CDR3. The CDR3: CASSLGAQETQYF. The CDR3 nucleotides read TGTGCCAGCAGCTTAGGGGCGCAAGAGACCCAGTACTTC.

Ten or more counts support this clonotype. This sequence joins TRBV10-3 and TRBJ2-5; tentatively, D is TRBD1 (6 bases). Trimming removed 0 bases from V and 2 bases from J, with 13 bases in between. CDR1 is ENHRY and CDR2 is SYGVKD in the germline V gene. The CDR3 contains 16 residues. In DNA form, the CDR3 reads TGTGCCATCAGTGAGTCCTGGGGACAAACGCAAGAGACCCAGTACTTC. The encoded protein is CAISESWGQTQETQYF.

Many counts were recorded for this clonotype. The rearrangement links TRBV7-8 to TRBJ2-7, with D perhaps assigned TRBD1 or TRBD2 (6 bases each). This CDR3 contains 14 residues. V lost 5 bases and J 2 bases, leaving 13 bases between the germline ends. Germline CDR1 and CDR2: SGHVS and FQNEAQ. The CDR3 DNA reads as TGTGCCAGCAGCGGGCGGGACATTCCCTACGAGCAGTACTTC. It is translated as CASSGRDIPYEQYF.

The chain uses TRBV9 and TRBJ1-1; the D gene is possibly TRBD1 (5 bases). The CDR3 has 17 residues. Germline CDR1 is SGDLS and CDR2 is YYNGEE. The V and J ends lost 3 bases and 1 base respectively, with 19 bases between them. CDR3: CASSADARAGKNTEAFF. The CDR3 DNA reads as TGTGCCAGCAGCGCAGATGCCAGGGCGGGTAAGAACACTGAAGCTTTCTTT.

The chain couples TRBV7-2 to TRBJ2-7; tentatively, D is TRBD1 (5 bases). V was pared by 5 bases and J by 0 bases, with 14 bases between. CDR3 size: 15 residues. The V gene's germline CDR1 is SGHTA and CDR2 FQGNSA. The CDR3 here is CASSITGLSSYEQYF. CDR3 coding DNA: TGTGCCAGCAGCATTACAGGCCTGAGCTCCTACGAGCAGTACTTC.

This clonotype was seen many times. The V and J genes are TRBV9 and TRBJ1-1; tentative D call: TRBD1 (5 bases). The CDR3 spans 13 residues. V was shortened by 8 bases and J by 4 bases, with 15 bases between the two germline ends. Germline CDR1 SGDLS, CDR2 YYNGEE. CDR3 nucleotide sequence: TGTGCCAGTAGTAGCGGGGGAGGCACTGAAGCTTTCTTT. This sequence encodes CASSSGGGTEAFF.

About this clonotype itself: The junction differs from germline at one of its ends, possibly a read error. The V call is TRBV29-1, the J call TRBJ2-6; the match to TRBD2 covers 7 bases. The CDR3 extends over 12 amino acids. The V gene's germline CDR1 is SQVTM and CDR2 ANQGSEA. The CDR3 spells CSVGRGRLTEAF. Written as DNA, the CDR3 is TGCAGCGTTGGGCGGGGGAGGCTCACTGAAGCTTTC.

This clonotype has only a few counts. V is TRBV2 and J is TRBJ2-7, with 9 bases identical to TRBD2. The J segment lost 0 bases and the V segment lost 8 bases, leaving 14 bases of the junction unmatched. This CDR3 is 17 amino acids long. Germline V gene lookup returns CDR1 SNHLY and CDR2 FYNNEI. The CDR3 sequence: CASHREELAGPSYEQYF. The DNA of the CDR3 is TGTGCCAGCCACAGGGAAGAACTAGCGGGCCCCTCCTACGAGCAGTACTTC.

This clonotype was counted many times. This chain connects TRBV24-1 to TRBJ1-1; 8 nucleotides agree with TRBD1. The V gene's germline CDR1 is KGHDR and CDR2 SFDVKD. V shed 4 bases, J shed 2 bases, and the junction held 11 bases outside the gene matches. This CDR3 spans 17 amino acids. In DNA form, the CDR3 reads TGTGCCACCAGTGACACTGGACAGGGTCACATAAACACTGAAGCTTTCTTT. Its protein is CATSDTGQGHINTEAFF.

The gene calls are TRBV13 and TRBJ1-1; 8 bases align to TRBD1. The CDR3 runs 16 residues. The V gene's germline CDR1 is PRHDT and CDR2 FYEKMQ (reference sequence). V was pared by 5 bases and J by 1 base, with 9 bases of the junction left unmatched. The CDR3 reads CASSHPGQAENTEAFF. In DNA form, the CDR3 reads TGTGCCAGCAGCCATCCGGGACAGGCGGAGAACACTGAAGCTTTCTTT.

The chain employs TRBV10-2 and TRBJ2-5, with D possibly called TRBD1 or TRBD2 (5 bases each). V was shortened by 0 bases and J by 3 bases, with 29 bases between the two germline ends. The CDR3 has 21 amino acids. The germline gives CDR1 WSHSY, CDR2 SAAADI. The CDR3 nucleotides are TGCGCCAGCAGTGAGTCTAGGTTCGTCAGGGTGGGGAGACGGCCAAAAGAGACCCAGTACTTC. Amino acids: CASSESRFVRVGRRPKETQYF.